This T cell receptor beta chain is from a study of cytomegalovirus exposure and HLA in healthy donors. About the study: The roughly 670 first-cohort repertoires shared a platform with the 110 or so validation repertoires, as reported in a later analysis. Study-wide points: With high specificity and sensitivity, the classifier reportedly diagnosed cytomegalovirus status.

Measured with immunoSEQ multiplex PCR; TCRdb has only the in-frame clones, and not every one. This sample has 220,000 or so clones; about 93% occur once, and the top ten carry 1% to 1.2%. This clone was observed a few times. Its matching antigen is unknown. This CDR3 region has 15 residues. Germline trimming cut 6 bases from V and 7 bases from J; bases unmatched to any gene: 7. The germline V gene encodes CDR1 MDHEN and CDR2 SYDVKM. The specimen sequenced was PBMCs. This chain uses TRBV28 with TRBJ2-5; 14 nucleotides align to TRBD2. The clonotype comes from a woman younger than 35 in good health and CMV-seronegative. Here the CDR3 DNA reads TGTGCCAGCAGCAGAGGGACTAGCGGGAGTATGACCCAGTACTTC. Translated, it gives CASSRGTSGSMTQYF. The full variable domain, its missing parts supplied by reference TRBV28 and TRBJ2-5, is DVKVTQSSRYLVKRTGEKVFLECVQDMDHENMFWYRQDPGLGLRLIYFSYDVKMKEKGDIPEGYSVSREKKERFSLILESASTNQTSMYLCASSRGTSGSMTQYFGPGTRLLVL.